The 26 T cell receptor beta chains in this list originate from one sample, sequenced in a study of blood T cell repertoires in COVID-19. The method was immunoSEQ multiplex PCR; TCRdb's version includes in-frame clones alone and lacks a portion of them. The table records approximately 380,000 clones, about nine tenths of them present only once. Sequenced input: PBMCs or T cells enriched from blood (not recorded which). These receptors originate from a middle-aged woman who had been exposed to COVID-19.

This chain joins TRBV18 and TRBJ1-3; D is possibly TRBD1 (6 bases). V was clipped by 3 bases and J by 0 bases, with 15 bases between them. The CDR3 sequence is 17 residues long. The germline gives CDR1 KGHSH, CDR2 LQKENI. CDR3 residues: CASSPGLTGISGNTIYF. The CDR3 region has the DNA TGTGCCAGCTCACCGGGTCTAACAGGGATCTCTGGAAACACCATATATTTT.

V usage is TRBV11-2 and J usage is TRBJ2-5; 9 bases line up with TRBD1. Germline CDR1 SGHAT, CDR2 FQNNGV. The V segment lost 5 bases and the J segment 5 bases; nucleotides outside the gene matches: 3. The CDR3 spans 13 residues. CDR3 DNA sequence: TGTGCCAGCAGCCATGACAGGGGGGAGACCCAGTACTTC. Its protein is CASSHDRGETQYF.

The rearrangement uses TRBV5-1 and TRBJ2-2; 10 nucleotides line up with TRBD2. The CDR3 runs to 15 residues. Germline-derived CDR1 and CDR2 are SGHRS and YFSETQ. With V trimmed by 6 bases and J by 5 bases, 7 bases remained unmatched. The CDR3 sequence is CASKGTSGATGELFF. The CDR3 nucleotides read TGCGCCAGCAAAGGAACTAGCGGGGCGACCGGGGAGCTGTTTTTT.

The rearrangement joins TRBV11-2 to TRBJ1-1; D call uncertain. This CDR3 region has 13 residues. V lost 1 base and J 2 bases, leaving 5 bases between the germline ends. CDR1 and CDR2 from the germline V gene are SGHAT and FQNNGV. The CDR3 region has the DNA TGTGCCAGCAGCTTAGTCGTCAACACTGAAGCTTTCTTT. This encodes CASSLVVNTEAFF.

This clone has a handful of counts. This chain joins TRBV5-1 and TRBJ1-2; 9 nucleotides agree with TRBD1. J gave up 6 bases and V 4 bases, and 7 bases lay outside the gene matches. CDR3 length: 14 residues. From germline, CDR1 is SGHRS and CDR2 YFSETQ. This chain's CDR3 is CASSPGQGENGYTF. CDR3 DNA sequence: TGCGCCAGCAGCCCGGGACAGGGAGAGAATGGCTACACCTTC.

This CDR3 reads CASSALETQYF. The CDR3 DNA is TGTGCCAGCTCGGCCTTAGAGACCCAGTACTTC. The V call is TRBV18, the J call TRBJ2-5; the D is unclear. Germline values: CDR1 KGHSH, CDR2 LQKENI. The germline V and J ends were trimmed by 6 bases and 4 bases, with 6 bases remaining between them. The CDR3 loop spans 11 amino acids.

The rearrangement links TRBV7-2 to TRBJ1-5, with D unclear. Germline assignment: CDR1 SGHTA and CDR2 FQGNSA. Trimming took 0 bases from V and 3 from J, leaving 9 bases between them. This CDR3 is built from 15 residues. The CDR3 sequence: CASSLASTPNQPQHF. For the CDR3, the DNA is TGTGCCAGCAGCTTAGCGTCGACTCCCAATCAGCCCCAGCATTTT.

In DNA form, the CDR3 reads TGTGCCAGCAGCCCATGGGGCAGTAGCGGGCTCTGGACTAGCACAGATACGCAGTATTTT. Its protein is CASSPWGSSGLWTSTDTQYF. The rearrangement joins TRBV6-6 to TRBJ2-3; 7 bases align to TRBD2. The CDR3 has 20 residues. CDR1 is MNHNY, CDR2 SVGAGI, per germline (reference sequence). Germline trimming cut 6 bases from V and 0 bases from J; bases unmatched to any gene: 21.

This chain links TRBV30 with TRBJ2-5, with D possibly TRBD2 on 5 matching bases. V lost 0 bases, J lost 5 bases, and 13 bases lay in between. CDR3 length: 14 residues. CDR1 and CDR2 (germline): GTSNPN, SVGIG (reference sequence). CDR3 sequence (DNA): TGTGCCTGGAGTGTACTCGGGATCCGGGAGACCCAGTACTTC. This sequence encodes CAWSVLGIRETQYF.

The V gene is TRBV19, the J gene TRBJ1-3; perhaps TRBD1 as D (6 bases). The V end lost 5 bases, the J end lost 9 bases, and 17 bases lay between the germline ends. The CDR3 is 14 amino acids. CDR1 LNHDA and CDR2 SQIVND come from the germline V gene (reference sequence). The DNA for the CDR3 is TGTGCCAGTAGTTCCGGGGACACCCTTTCCACCATATATTTT. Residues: CASSSGDTLSTIYF. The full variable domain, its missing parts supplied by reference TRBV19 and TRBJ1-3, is DGGITQSPKYLFRKEGQNVTLSCEQNLNHDAMYWYRQDPGQGLRLIYYSQIVNDFQKGDIAEGYSVSREKKESFPLTVTSAQKNPTAFYLCASSSGDTLSTIYFGEGSWLTVV.

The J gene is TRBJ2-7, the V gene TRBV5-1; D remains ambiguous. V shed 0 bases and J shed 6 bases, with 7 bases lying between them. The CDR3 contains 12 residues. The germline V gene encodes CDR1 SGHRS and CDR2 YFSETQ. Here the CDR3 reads CASSLVGSEQYF. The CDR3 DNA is TGCGCCAGCAGCTTGGTTGGTAGCGAGCAGTACTTC.

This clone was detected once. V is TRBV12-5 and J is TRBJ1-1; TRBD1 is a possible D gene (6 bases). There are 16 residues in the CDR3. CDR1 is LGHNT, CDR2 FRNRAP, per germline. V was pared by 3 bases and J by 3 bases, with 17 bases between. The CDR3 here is CASGFWLEGVDTEAFF. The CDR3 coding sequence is TGTGCTAGTGGTTTTTGGCTAGAGGGGGTGGACACTGAAGCTTTCTTT.

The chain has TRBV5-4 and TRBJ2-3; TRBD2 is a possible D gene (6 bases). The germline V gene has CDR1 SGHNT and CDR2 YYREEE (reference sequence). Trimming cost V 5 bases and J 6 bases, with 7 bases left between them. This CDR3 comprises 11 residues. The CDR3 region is CASSGGDTQYF. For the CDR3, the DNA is TGTGCCAGCAGTGGAGGGGATACGCAGTATTTT.

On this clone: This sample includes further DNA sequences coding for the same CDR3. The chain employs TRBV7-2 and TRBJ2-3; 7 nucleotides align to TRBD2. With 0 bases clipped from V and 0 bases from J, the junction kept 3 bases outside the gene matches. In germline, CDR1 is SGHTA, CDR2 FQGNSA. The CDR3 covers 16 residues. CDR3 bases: TGTGCCAGCAGCTTAGCGGGAGGGCCTAGCACAGATACGCAGTATTTT. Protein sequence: CASSLAGGPSTDTQYF.

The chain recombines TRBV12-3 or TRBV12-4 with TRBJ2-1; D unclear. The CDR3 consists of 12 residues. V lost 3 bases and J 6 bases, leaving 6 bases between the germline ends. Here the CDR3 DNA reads TGTGCCAGCAGTTTTATTCGCAATGAGCAGTTCTTC. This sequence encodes CASSFIRNEQFF.

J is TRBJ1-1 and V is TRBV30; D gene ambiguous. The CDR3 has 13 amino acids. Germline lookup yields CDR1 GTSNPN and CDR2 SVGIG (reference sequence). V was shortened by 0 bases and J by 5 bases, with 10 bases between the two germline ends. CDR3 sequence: CAWSVNENTEAFF. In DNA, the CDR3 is TGTGCCTGGAGTGTTAATGAGAATACTGAAGCTTTCTTT. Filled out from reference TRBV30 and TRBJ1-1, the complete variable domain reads SQTIHQWPATLVQPVGSPLSLECTVEGTSNPNLYWYRQAAGRGLQLLFYSVGIGQISSEVPQNLSASRPQDRQFILSSKKLLLSDSGFYLCAWSVNENTEAFFGQGTRLTVV.

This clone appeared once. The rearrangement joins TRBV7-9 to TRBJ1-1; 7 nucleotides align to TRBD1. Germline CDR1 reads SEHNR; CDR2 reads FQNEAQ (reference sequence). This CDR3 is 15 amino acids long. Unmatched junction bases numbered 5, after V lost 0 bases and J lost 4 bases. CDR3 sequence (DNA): TGTGCCAGCAGCTTAGCGTCAGGGGGAGGCACTGAAGCTTTCTTT. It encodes CASSLASGGGTEAFF. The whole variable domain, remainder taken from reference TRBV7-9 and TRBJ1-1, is DTGVSQNPRHKITKRGQNVTFRCDPISEHNRLYWYRQTLGQGPEFLTYFQNEAQLEKSRLLSDRFSAERPKGSFSTLEIQRTEQGDSAMYLCASSLASGGGTEAFFGQGTRLTVV.

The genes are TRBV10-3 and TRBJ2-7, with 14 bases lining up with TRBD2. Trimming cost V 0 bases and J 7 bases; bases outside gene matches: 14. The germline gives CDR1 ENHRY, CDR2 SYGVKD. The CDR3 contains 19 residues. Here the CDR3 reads CAISESRRRGLAGDQEQYF. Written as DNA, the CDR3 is TGTGCCATCAGTGAGTCGCGACGAAGGGGACTAGCGGGGGACCAAGAGCAGTACTTC.

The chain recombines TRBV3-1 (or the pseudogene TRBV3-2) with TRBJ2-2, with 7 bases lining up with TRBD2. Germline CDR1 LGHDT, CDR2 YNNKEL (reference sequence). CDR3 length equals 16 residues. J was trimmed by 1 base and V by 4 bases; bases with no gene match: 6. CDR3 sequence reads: CASSRRTRGNTGELFF. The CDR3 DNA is TGTGCCAGCAGCCGAAGGACTAGGGGGAACACCGGGGAGCTGTTTTTT.

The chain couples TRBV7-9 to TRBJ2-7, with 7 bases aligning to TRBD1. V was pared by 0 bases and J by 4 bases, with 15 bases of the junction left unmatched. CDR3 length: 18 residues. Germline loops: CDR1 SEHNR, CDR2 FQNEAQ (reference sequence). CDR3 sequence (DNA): TGTGCCAGCAGCTTAGCTGCGGTGAGGGACAGCGTCCTTTACGAGCAGTACTTC. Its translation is CASSLAAVRDSVLYEQYF.

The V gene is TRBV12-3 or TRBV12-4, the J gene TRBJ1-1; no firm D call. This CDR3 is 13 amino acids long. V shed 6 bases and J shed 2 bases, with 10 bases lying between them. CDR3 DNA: TGTGCCAGCAGCCCCTTAAAAAACACTGAAGCTTTCTTT. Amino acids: CASSPLKNTEAFF.

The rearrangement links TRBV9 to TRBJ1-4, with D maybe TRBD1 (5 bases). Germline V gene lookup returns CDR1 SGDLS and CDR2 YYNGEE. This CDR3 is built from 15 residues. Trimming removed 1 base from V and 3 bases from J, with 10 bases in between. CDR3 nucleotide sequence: TGTGCCAGCAGCGTAATGCAGGGCCCTAATGAAAAACTGTTTTTT. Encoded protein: CASSVMQGPNEKLFF. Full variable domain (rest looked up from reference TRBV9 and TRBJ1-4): DSGVTQTPKHLITATGQRVTLRCSPRSGDLSVYWYQQSLDQGLQFLIQYYNGEERAKGNILERFSAQQFPDLHSELNLSSLELGDSALYFCASSVMQGPNEKLFFGSGTQLSVL.

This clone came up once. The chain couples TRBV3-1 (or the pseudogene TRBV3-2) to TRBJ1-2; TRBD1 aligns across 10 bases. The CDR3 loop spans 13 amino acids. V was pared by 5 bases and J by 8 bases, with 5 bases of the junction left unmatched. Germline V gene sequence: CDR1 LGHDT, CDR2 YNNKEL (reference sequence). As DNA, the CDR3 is TGTGCCAGCAGCACAGTGGGACAGGGGGGCTACACCTTC. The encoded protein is CASSTVGQGGYTF.

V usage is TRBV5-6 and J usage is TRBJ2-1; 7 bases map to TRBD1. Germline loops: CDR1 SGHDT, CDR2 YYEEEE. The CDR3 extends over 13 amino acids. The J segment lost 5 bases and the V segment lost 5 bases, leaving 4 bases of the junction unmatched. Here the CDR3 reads CASSQTGHNEQFF. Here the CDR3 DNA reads TGTGCCAGCAGTCAGACAGGGCACAATGAGCAGTTCTTC. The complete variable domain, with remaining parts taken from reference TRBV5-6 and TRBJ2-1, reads DAGVTQSPTHLIKTRGQQVTLRCSPKSGHDTVSWYQQALGQGPQFIFQYYEEEERQRGNFPDRFSGHQFPNYSSELNVNALLLGDSALYLCASSQTGHNEQFFGPGTRLTVL.

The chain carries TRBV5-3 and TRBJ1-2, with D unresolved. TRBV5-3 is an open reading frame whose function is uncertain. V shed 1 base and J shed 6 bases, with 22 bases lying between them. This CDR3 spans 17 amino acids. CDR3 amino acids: CARSLTWQAALADGYTF. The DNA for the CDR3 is TGTGCCAGAAGCTTGACGTGGCAGGCTGCATTGGCCGATGGCTACACCTTC.

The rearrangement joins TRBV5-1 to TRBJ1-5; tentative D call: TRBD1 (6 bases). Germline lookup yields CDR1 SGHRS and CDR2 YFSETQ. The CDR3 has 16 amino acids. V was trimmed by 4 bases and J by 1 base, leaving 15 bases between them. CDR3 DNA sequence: TGCGCCAGCAGCCCGACCCCAGGGGCCAGCAATCAGCCCCAGCATTTT. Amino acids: CASSPTPGASNQPQHF.